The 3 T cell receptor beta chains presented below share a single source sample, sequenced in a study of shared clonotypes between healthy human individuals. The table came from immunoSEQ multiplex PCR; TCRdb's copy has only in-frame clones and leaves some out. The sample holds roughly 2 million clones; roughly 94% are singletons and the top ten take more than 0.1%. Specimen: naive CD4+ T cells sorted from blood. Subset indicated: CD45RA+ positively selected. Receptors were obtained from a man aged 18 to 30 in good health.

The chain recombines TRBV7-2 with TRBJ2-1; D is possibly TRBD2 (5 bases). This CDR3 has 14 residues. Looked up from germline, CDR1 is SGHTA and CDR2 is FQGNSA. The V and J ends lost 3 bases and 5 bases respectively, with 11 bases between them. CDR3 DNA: TGTGCCAGCAGCTTCGGCGGGCCGAACAATGAGCAGTTCTTC. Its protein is CASSFGGPNNEQFF.

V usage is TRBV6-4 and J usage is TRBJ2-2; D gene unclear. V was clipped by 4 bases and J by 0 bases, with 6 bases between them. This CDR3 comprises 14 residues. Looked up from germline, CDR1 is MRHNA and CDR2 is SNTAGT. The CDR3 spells CASSGSPNTGELFF. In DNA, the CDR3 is TGTGCCAGCAGTGGAAGCCCGAACACCGGGGAGCTGTTTTTT.

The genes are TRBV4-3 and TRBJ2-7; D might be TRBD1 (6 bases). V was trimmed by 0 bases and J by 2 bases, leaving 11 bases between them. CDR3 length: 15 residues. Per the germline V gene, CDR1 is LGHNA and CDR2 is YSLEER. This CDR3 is CASSQEEAGAYEQYF. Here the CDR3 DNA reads TGCGCCAGCAGCCAAGAAGAAGCAGGGGCCTACGAGCAGTACTTC.